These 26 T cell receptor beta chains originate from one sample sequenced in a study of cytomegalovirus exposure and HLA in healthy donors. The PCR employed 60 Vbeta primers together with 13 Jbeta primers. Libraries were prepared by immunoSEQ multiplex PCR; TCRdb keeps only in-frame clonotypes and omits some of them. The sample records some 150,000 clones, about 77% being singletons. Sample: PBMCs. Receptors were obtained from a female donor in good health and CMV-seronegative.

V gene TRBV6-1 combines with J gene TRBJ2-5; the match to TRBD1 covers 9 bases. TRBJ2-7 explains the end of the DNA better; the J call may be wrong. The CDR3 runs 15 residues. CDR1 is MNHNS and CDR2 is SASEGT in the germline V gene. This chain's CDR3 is CASSEGTGDLYEQYF. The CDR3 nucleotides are TGTGCCAGCAGTGAAGGGACAGGGGACCTCTACGAGCAGTACTTC.

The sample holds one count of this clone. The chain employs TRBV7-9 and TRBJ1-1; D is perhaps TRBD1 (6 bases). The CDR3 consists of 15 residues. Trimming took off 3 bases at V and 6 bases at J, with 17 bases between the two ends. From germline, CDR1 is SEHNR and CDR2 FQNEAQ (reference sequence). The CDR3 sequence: CASSFVPGGPPEAFF. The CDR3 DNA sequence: TGTGCCAGCAGCTTCGTACCTGGGGGCCCCCCTGAAGCTTTCTTT. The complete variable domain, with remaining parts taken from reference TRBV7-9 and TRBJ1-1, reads DTGVSQNPRHKITKRGQNVTFRCDPISEHNRLYWYRQTLGQGPEFLTYFQNEAQLEKSRLLSDRFSAERPKGSFSTLEIQRTEQGDSAMYLCASSFVPGGPPEAFFGQGTRLTVV.

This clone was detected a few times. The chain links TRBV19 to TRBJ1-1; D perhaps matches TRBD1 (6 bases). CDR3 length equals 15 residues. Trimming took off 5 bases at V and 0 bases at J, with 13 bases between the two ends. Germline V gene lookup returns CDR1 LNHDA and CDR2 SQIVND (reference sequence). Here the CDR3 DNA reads TGTGCCAGTAGTTTCCCAGGGGTGATGAACACTGAAGCTTTCTTT. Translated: CASSFPGVMNTEAFF.

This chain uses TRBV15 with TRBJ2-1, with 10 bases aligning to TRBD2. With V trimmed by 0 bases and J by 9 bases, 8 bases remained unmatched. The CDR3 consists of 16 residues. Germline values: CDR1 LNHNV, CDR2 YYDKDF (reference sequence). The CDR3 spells CATSRDPSGRGGEQFF. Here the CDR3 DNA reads TGTGCCACCAGCAGAGATCCGAGCGGGAGGGGGGGTGAGCAGTTCTTC.

For the CDR3, the DNA is TGTGCCAGCAGGTCCCCTCGGCAGGGGGATCTGGCCCAGTACTTC. It specifies CASRSPRQGDLAQYF. V gene TRBV6-5 combines with J gene TRBJ2-5; 7 bases align to TRBD1. The germline V gene has CDR1 MNHEY and CDR2 SVGAGI. Trimming cost V 6 bases and J 9 bases; bases outside gene matches: 16. The CDR3 has 15 amino acids.

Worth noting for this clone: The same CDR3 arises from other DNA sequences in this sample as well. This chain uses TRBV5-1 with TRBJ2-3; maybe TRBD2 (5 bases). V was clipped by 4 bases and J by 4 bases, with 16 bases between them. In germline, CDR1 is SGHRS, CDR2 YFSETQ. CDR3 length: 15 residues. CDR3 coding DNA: TGCGCCAGCAGCGTCCTAGCCGATAGAGCAGATACGCAGTATTTT. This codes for CASSVLADRADTQYF.

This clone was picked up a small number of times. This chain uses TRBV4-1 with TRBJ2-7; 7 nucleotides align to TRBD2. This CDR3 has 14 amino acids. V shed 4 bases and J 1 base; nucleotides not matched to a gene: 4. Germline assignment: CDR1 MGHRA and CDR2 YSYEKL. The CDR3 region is CASSREGGSYEQYF. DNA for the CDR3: TGCGCCAGCAGCCGAGAGGGAGGGTCCTACGAGCAGTACTTC.

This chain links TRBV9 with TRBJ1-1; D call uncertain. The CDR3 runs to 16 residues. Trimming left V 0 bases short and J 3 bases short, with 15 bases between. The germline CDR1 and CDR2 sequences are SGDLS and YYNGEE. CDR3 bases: TGTGCCAGCAGCGTAGAAGTGACACCCTGGGACACTGAAGCTTTCTTT. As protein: CASSVEVTPWDTEAFF.

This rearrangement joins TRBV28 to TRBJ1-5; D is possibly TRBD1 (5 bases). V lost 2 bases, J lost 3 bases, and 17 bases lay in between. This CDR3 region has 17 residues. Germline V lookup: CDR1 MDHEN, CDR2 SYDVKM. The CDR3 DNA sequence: TGTGCCAGCAGTTTAATACTAAGCCAGGGCGACAATCAGCCCCAGCATTTT. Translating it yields CASSLILSQGDNQPQHF.

CDR3 loop: CASSFFARDRANTGELFF. As DNA, the CDR3 is TGTGCCAGCAGCTTTTTTGCCCGGGACAGGGCGAACACCGGGGAGCTGTTTTTT. This chain uses TRBV11-2 with TRBJ2-2; TRBD1 aligns across 9 bases. The CDR3 is 18 residues long. V dropped 3 bases and J dropped 0; count of bases not matched to a gene: 8. Germline V gives CDR1 SGHAT, CDR2 FQNNGV.

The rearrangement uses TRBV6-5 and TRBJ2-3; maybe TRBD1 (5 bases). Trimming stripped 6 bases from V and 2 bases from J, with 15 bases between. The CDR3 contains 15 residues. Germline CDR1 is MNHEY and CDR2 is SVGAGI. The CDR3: CASSQGRPNTDTQYF. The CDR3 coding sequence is TGTGCCAGCAGCCAGGGTAGGCCTAACACAGATACGCAGTATTTT.

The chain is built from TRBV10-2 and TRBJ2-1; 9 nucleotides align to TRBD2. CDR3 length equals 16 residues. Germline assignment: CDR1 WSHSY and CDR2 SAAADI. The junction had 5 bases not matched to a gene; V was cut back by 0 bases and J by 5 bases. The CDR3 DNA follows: TGCGCCAGCAGTGAGTCGAGCCTAGCGGGAAACAATGAGCAGTTCTTC. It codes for CASSESSLAGNNEQFF.

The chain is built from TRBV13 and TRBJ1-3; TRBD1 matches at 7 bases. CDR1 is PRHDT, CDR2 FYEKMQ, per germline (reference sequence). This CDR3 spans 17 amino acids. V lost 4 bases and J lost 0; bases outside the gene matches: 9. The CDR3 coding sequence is TGTGCCAGCAGCTCAACAGGGGAACGACTCTCTGGAAACACCATATATTTT. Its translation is CASSSTGERLSGNTIYF.

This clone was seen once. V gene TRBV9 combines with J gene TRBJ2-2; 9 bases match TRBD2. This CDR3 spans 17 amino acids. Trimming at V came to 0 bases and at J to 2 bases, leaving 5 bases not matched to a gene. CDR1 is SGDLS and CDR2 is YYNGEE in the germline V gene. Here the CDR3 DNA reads TGTGCCAGCAGCGTAGCCCTAGCGGGACGTAACACCGGGGAGCTGTTTTTT. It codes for CASSVALAGRNTGELFF.

CDR3 sequence (DNA): TGTGCCAGCAGCTTGGTCGCTGGCAGGGGGTTAGGGGCTAATGAAAAACTGTTTTTT. Translating gives CASSLVAGRGLGANEKLFF. The J gene is TRBJ1-4, the V gene TRBV5-5; 7 positions match TRBD1. Unmatched junction bases numbered 14, after V lost 0 bases and J lost 3 bases. CDR1 and CDR2 from the germline V gene are SGHKS and YYEKEE (reference sequence). The CDR3 has 19 residues.

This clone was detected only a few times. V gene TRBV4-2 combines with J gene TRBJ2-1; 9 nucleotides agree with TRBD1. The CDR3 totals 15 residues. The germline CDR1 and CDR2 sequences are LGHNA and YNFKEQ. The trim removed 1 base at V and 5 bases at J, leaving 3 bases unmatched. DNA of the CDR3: TGTGCCAGCAGCCAAGCGGGACAGGGAGACAATGAGCAGTTCTTC. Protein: CASSQAGQGDNEQFF.

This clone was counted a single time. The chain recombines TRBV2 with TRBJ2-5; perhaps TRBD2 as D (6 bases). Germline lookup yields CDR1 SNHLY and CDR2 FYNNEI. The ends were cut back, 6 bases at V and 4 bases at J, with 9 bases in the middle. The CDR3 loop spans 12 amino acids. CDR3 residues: CASRRDVETQYF. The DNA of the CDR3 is TGTGCCAGCAGGCGGGACGTAGAGACCCAGTACTTC.

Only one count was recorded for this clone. CDR3 protein: CASSNREIGRPQHF. In DNA form, the CDR3 reads TGTGCCAGTAGCAACAGGGAGATTGGCAGGCCCCAGCATTTT. This rearrangement joins TRBV19 to TRBJ1-5; a weak D match, TRBD1 (6 bases). This CDR3 spans 14 amino acids. Germline V lookup: CDR1 LNHDA, CDR2 SQIVND (reference sequence). V was trimmed by 6 bases and J by 9 bases, leaving 18 bases between them.

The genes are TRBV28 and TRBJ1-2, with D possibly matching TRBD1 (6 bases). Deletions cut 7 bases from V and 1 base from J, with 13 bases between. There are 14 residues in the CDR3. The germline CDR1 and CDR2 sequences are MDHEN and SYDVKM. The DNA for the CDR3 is TGTGCCAGCACCCTGACAGGATTTAACTATGGCTACACCTTC. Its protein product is CASTLTGFNYGYTF.

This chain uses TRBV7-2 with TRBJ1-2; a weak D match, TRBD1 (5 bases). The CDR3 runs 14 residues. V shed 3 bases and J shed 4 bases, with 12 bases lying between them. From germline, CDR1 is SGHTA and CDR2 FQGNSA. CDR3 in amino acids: CASSFNGGLYGYTF. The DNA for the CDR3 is TGTGCCAGCAGCTTCAATGGGGGACTCTATGGCTACACCTTC.

For the CDR3, the DNA is TGTGCCAGTAGTATTCACCCCCTAGCGATCGGTGAGCAGTTCTTC. It is translated as CASSIHPLAIGEQFF. The chain has TRBV19 and TRBJ2-1, with a weak D call TRBD2 (6 bases). CDR3 size: 15 residues. V lost 3 bases to trimming and J lost 9 bases, with 18 bases between them. Germline V gene sequence: CDR1 LNHDA, CDR2 SQIVND (reference sequence). Drawing the rest from reference TRBV19 and TRBJ2-1, the complete variable domain is DGGITQSPKYLFRKEGQNVTLSCEQNLNHDAMYWYRQDPGQGLRLIYYSQIVNDFQKGDIAEGYSVSREKKESFPLTVTSAQKNPTAFYLCASSIHPLAIGEQFFGPGTRLTVL.

The CDR3 DNA is TGTGCCAGCAGTGAAAGTGTCGGGTCGCGCGTTACTCAAGAGACCCAGTACTTC. Protein sequence: CASSESVGSRVTQETQYF. The V gene is TRBV6-1, the J gene TRBJ2-5, with unresolved D. Germline CDR1 MNHNS, CDR2 SASEGT. Trimming stripped 2 bases from V and 2 bases from J, with 21 bases between. The CDR3 runs to 18 residues.

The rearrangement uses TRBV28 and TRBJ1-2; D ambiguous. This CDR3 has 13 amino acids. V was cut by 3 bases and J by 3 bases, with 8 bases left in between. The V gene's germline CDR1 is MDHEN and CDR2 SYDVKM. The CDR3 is CASSLVADYGYTF. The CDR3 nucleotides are TGTGCCAGCAGTTTGGTGGCAGACTATGGCTACACCTTC.

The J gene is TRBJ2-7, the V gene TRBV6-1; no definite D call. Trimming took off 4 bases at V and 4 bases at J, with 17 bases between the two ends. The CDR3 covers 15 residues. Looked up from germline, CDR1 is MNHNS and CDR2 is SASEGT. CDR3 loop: CASSASKAGSYEQYF. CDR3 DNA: TGTGCCAGCAGTGCAAGCAAGGCAGGTTCTTACGAGCAGTACTTC.

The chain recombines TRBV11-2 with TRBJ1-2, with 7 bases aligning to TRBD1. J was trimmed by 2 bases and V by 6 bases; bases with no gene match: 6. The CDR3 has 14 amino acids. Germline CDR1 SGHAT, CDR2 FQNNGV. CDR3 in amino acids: CASRETGTNYGYTF. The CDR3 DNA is TGTGCCAGCAGGGAGACAGGGACCAACTATGGCTACACCTTC.

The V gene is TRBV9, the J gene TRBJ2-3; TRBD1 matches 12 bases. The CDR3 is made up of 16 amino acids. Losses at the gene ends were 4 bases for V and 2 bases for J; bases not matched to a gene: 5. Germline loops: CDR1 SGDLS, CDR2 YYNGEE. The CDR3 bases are TGTGCCAGCAGCAAATGGGACAGGGGGCTCACAGATACGCAGTATTTT. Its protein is CASSKWDRGLTDTQYF.